The TCR beta chain described here comes from a study of shared clonotypes between healthy human individuals. The naive CD8 population came from CD45RO-negative cells selected for CCR7, without terminally differentiated effector memory CD45RA+ cells. Only Caucasian adults living in Nashville, Tennessee made up the donor group. Repertoires were generated with immunoSEQ multiplex PCR, while TCRdb's copy carries only in-frame clones and drops some. Of hundreds of thousands of clones detected, around 96% appear once; the ten largest clones hold over 0.1%. V was shortened by 3 bases and J by 0 bases, with 12 bases between the two germline ends. The CDR3 sequence is 15 residues long. The germline V gene encodes CDR1 MGHRA and CDR2 YSYEKL.

The sequence was obtained from a woman aged 25 to 39 in good health. Sequenced: naive CD8+ T cells sorted from blood. J is TRBJ2-7 and V is TRBV4-1; D is uncertain. This chain's CDR3 is CASSQEGRSSYEQYF. CDR3 DNA sequence: TGCGCCAGCAGCCAGGAAGGACGGAGCTCCTACGAGCAGTACTTC.